This is a list of T cell receptor beta chains from one sample in a study of blood T cell repertoires in COVID-19. TCRdb's copy holds only in-frame clones and misses some; the assay was immunoSEQ multiplex PCR. The sample comprises 230,000 or so clones, roughly 90% of which are singletons, and less than 4.5% rests with the top ten. The specimen sequenced was PBMCs or T cells enriched from blood (not recorded which). These receptors originate from a woman aged 40 to 55 with acute COVID-19. Each CDR3 is given with its conserved first and last residue. D genes are given only for firm matches. A row's size may be missing; if present it is once, few, many or a size class.

DNA,CDR3,D,J,V,size
TGTGCCAGCAGCTTATCGGCTGAAGCTTTCTTT,CASSLSAEAFF,-,TRBJ1-1,TRBV7-9,once
TGTGCCAGCAGCGTAGGACAGAGACCCGTTGAAGCTTTCTTT,CASSVGQRPVEAFF,-,TRBJ1-1,TRBV9,-
TGTGCCAGCAGTATTTCAGGGGGAGCAAATGAGCAGTTCTTC,CASSISGGANEQFF,TRBD1,TRBJ2-1,TRBV2,-
TGTGCCAGCAGTTACGTCAGGGTTAGCAATCAGCCCCAGCATTTT,CASSYVRVSNQPQHF,-,TRBJ1-5,TRBV6-5,-
TGTGCCAGCAGTCCCGGTGTAGCGGGGGCAGATACGCAGTATTTT,CASSPGVAGADTQYF,TRBD2,TRBJ2-3,TRBV6-2/TRBV6-3,-
TGCGCCAGCAGCCCCTACACCGGCGGGAACACTGAAGCTTTCTTT,CASSPYTGGNTEAFF,-,TRBJ1-1,TRBV4-1,few
TGTGCCATCAGTGATTGGATGTACAGTCATTACTTC,CAISDWMYSHYF,-,TRBJ2-7,TRBV10-3,-
TGCGCCAGCAGCTTGTTGCAGGGTACCTACAATGAGCAGTTCTTC,CASSLLQGTYNEQFF,-,TRBJ2-1,TRBV5-1,-
TGTGCCAGCAGTGAACCAGGGGATAATTCACCCCTCCACTTT,CASSEPGDNSPLHF,-,TRBJ1-6,TRBV6-1,-
TGCAGCGTTGTCTGGGGCAAGCCCCCTAACTATGGCTACACCTTC,CSVVWGKPPNYGYTF,-,TRBJ1-2,TRBV29-1,-
TGTGCCAGCAGTCCCCTGGACAGGGTATTTCCCACTAATGAAAAACTGTTTTTT,CASSPLDRVFPTNEKLFF,TRBD1,TRBJ1-4,TRBV27,-
TGTGCCAGCAGTTACACAGGGGCCCTTGAAAACACTGAAGCTTTCTTT,CASSYTGALENTEAFF,TRBD1,TRBJ1-1,TRBV27,-
TGTGCCAGCAGCCCTTATAAGGGACAGGCCCCAGGGACTTATGGCTACACCTTC,CASSPYKGQAPGTYGYTF,TRBD1,TRBJ1-2,TRBV9,-